Below, 4 T cell receptor beta chains from the same sample are listed, as sequenced in a study of T cells in Graves' hyperthyroidism and ophthalmopathy. Authors of the study amplified TCR beta CDR3 regions from RNA transcripts. The HTBI primer set was used in a first-round RT-PCR of the TCR CDR3. MiXCR was run by TCRdb on the multiplex PCR reads, yielding one entry per CDR3 protein. The table lists about 360,000 distinct CDR3 sequences, less than 15% of them singletons. Input material: blood. The receptor source for this set is a woman younger than 35 with Graves' hyperthyroidism.

The J gene is TRBJ2-1, the V gene TRBV7-9; either TRBD1 or TRBD2 may fit D (5 bases each). The CDR3 has 13 residues. Germline CDR1 SEHNR, CDR2 FQNEAQ (reference sequence). V dropped 6 bases and J dropped 10 bases, with 16 bases sitting between them. The CDR3 sequence is CASRFTEGLEQFF. Here the CDR3 DNA reads TGTGCCAGCAGGTTCACAGAGGGGCTCGAGCAGTTCTTC.

This clonotype was found many times. The chain carries TRBV27 and TRBJ1-1; D remains unclear. V shed 2 bases and J shed 5 bases, with 12 bases lying between them. CDR1 and CDR2 from the germline V gene are MNHEY and SMNVEV (reference sequence). The CDR3 length is 14 residues. CDR3 protein: CASSLMWSQTEAFF. The CDR3 bases are TGTGCCAGCAGTTTAATGTGGAGCCAAACTGAAGCTTTCTTT.

The table lists this clonotype with many counts. This chain joins TRBV27 and TRBJ2-7; D is uncertain. The CDR3 length is 14 residues. Trimming took off 2 bases at V and 0 bases at J, with 8 bases between the two ends. Germline CDR1 MNHEY, CDR2 SMNVEV (reference sequence). CDR3 sequence: CASSLKPSSYEQYF. The CDR3 nucleotides are TGTGCCAGCAGTTTAAAGCCATCCTCCTACGAGCAGTACTTC.

J is TRBJ2-7 and V is TRBV2, with 12 nucleotides matching TRBD2. V trimming: 0 bases; J trimming: 3 bases; junction bases outside the gene matches: 0. Germline loops: CDR1 SNHLY, CDR2 FYNNEI. There are 15 residues in the CDR3. In nucleotides, the CDR3 is TGTGCCAGCAGTGAAGCGACTAGCGGGGGCTACGAGCAGTACTTC. This translates into CASSEATSGGYEQYF.